This TCR beta chain was captured in a study of blood T cell repertoires in COVID-19. Study as a whole: COVID-19 samples, acute and convalescent, were from the United States, Italy and Spain. PBMCs, B-cell-depleted T cells, or T cells provided the cDNA or gDNA that made up the material.

Germline V gene data show CDR1 as SGHTA and CDR2 as FQGNSA. V was pared by 7 bases and J by 3 bases, with 6 bases of the junction left unmatched. This CDR3 is 15 amino acids long. Original handling: For nucleated cells, counts were estimated from reference gene primer amplification. Only in-frame clones appear in the TCRdb table, and some are missing; sequencing was by immunoSEQ multiplex PCR. D and trimming come from the DNA, and the V and J calls and clone size come from that table. The data show approximately 220,000 clones, about 86% seen once. Sequenced input: peripheral blood. This receptor was obtained from a woman between 50 and 59 years old with acute or convalescent COVID-19. The V and J genes are TRBV7-2 and TRBJ2-1, with TRBD1 matching 10 bases. The CDR3 region is CASTLGTGVYNEQFF. The CDR3 DNA reads TGTGCCAGCACCCTCGGGACAGGGGTCTACAATGAGCAGTTCTTC.